This entry features one TCR beta chain sequence. This entry comes from a study of blood T cell repertoires in COVID-19. Here immunoSEQ multiplex PCR was the method, and the copy in TCRdb shows in-frame clones only, minus some. The repertoire holds 200,000 or so clones, with around 81% as singletons. The study drew participants aged about 18 to 89 years from around 24 US areas. Categorization into cohorts depended on clinical history that participants reported. Each recovered donor of Cohort 3 presented with two negative PCRs, clearance, or symptom resolution. Germline CDR1 SNHLY, CDR2 FYNNEI. The CDR3 covers 14 residues. V lost 7 bases, J lost 5 bases, and 5 bases stayed unmatched.

The chain carries TRBV2 and TRBJ1-3; the match to TRBD1 covers 10 bases. The clonotype was recovered from a man aged 35-49 years who had recovered from COVID-19. Sequencing used PBMCs or T cells enriched from blood (not recorded which). The CDR3 region has the DNA TGTGCCAGCACCGGGACAGGGGAAAGAAACACCATATATTTT. Translating gives CASTGTGERNTIYF.